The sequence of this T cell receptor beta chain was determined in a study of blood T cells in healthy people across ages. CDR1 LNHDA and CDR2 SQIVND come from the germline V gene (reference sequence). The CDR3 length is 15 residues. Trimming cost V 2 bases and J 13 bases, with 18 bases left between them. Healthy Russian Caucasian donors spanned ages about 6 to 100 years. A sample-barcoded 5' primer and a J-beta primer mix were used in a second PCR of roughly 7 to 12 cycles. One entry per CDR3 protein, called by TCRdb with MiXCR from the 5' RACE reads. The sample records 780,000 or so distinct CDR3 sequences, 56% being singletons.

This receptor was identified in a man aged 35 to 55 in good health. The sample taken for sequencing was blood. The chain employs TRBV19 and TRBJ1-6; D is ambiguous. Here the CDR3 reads CASSISPSSDGPLHF. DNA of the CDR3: TGTGCCAGTAGTATATCACCTTCTTCTGACGGTCCCCTCCACTTT. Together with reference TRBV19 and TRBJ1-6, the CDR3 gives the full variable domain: DGGITQSPKYLFRKEGQNVTLSCEQNLNHDAMYWYRQDPGQGLRLIYYSQIVNDFQKGDIAEGYSVSREKKESFPLTVTSAQKNPTAFYLCASSISPSSDGPLHFGNGTRLTVT.